Ten or more counts support the clone carrying this TCR beta chain. Arm-PCR of CDR3 regions with iRepertoire HTBI primers generated TCR beta libraries. TCRdb processed the multiplex PCR reads anew with MiXCR; each CDR3 protein has one entry. Counted here are 350,000 to 450,000 distinct CDR3 sequences, about 23% occurring once; the ten biggest clones make up approximately 28%. Time point here: persistent/refractory GD, antithyroid drugs over 5 years with positive TRAb. Researchers made the TCR library from RNA that was extracted from PBMCs. The data originate from a study of regulatory T cells in long-lasting Graves disease. The material sequenced was peripheral blood mononuclear cells (PBMCs), taken when the disease was refractory, from a patient treated with antithyroid drugs. The origin of this receptor is a woman aged 40 to 55 with Graves disease.

The CDR3 nucleotides read TGTGCCAGCACTCGGAAAGGGGTAGCTCGGGAGACCCAGTACTTC. Its translation: CASTRKGVARETQYF. The rearrangement joins TRBV6-1 to TRBJ2-5; D might be TRBD1 (5 bases). The CDR3 is 15 residues long. V was trimmed by 7 bases and J by 5 bases, leaving 20 bases between them. The germline V gene encodes CDR1 MNHNS and CDR2 SASEGT.